These 31 T cell receptor beta chains originate from one sample sequenced in a study of T cell responses to AZD1222 COVID-19 vaccine (dated by TCRdb to the early 2020s). Read against the paper, the sample's time point label means: baseline before first vaccination. The library was generated by the immunoSEQ multiplex PCR assay. In TCRdb, the immuneACCESS table is reduced to in-frame sequences with V and J assigned. These tables do not hold every clone; where another copy was compared, an unresolved V gene accounts for under half, and the others remain unexplained. In all, the sample holds around 100,000 clones, and more than 85% of those were seen once. Roughly 1.1% of the sample comes from the top ten. The sample here was peripheral blood, taken on day 0 of AZD1222 vaccination. These receptors were obtained from an adult in good health.

This clone was recorded only once. CDR3 nucleotide sequence: TGTGCCAGCAGCAAGACAGGGGCCACAGATACGCAGTATTTT. This gives the protein CASSKTGATDTQYF. The chain employs TRBV7-3 and TRBJ2-3; 8 bases line up with TRBD1. This CDR3 contains 14 residues. V was pared by 5 bases and J by 2 bases, with 3 bases of the junction left unmatched. Per germline, CDR1 SGHTA and CDR2 FQGTGA.

The gene calls are TRBV11-3 and TRBJ1-6; D is uncertain. The CDR3 spans 13 residues. V lost 5 bases and J 7 bases, leaving 9 bases between the germline ends. In germline, CDR1 is SGHNT, CDR2 YENEEA. CDR3 nucleotide sequence: TGTGCCAGCAGCATAACGGGAAATTCACCCCTCCACTTT. It encodes CASSITGNSPLHF.

The CDR3 protein is CASTPADTQYF. As DNA, the CDR3 is TGTGCCAGCACCCCGGCAGATACGCAGTATTTT. The chain couples TRBV7-2 to TRBJ2-3; D uncertain. V lost 7 bases and J 4 bases, leaving 6 bases between the germline ends. The germline gives CDR1 SGHTA, CDR2 FQGNSA. CDR3 size: 11 residues.

The CDR3 nucleotides are TGTGCCAGCAGCTTGAGACTAGCAACCACCGGGGAGCTGTTTTTT. It translates to CASSLRLATTGELFF. The gene calls are TRBV7-2 and TRBJ2-2; 7 nucleotides match TRBD2. The CDR3 has 15 residues. Germline assignment: CDR1 SGHTA and CDR2 FQGNSA. After removal of 3 bases from V and 4 bases from J, the junction contained 5 bases not matched to a gene.

The chain recombines TRBV4-1 with TRBJ1-3; tentative D call: TRBD1 (5 bases). The CDR3 loop spans 16 amino acids. Trimming took off 5 bases at V and 2 bases at J, with 16 bases between the two ends. Germline values: CDR1 MGHRA, CDR2 YSYEKL. The CDR3 protein is CASSGRDDRPGNTIYF. Here the CDR3 DNA reads TGCGCCAGCAGCGGCCGGGACGATCGACCTGGAAACACCATATATTTT.

The chain joins TRBV28 to TRBJ1-2; D perhaps matches TRBD1 (6 bases). V lost 6 bases, J lost 7 bases, and 27 bases lay in between. CDR1 and CDR2 (germline): MDHEN, SYDVKM. This CDR3 has 17 amino acids. The CDR3 bases are TGTGCCAGCAGCCTACTAATAACCGGGACATTCGATTTTGGCTACACCTTC. It is translated as CASSLLITGTFDFGYTF.

This clone was observed a single time. This chain joins TRBV11-3 and TRBJ1-2; D may be TRBD1 (5 bases). Germline loops: CDR1 SGHNT, CDR2 YENEEA. Trimming took 0 bases from V and 4 from J, leaving 12 bases between them. This CDR3 has 15 residues. The DNA for the CDR3 is TGTGCCAGCAGCTTAGATACTCAGGGTGGCTATGGCTACACCTTC. Protein product: CASSLDTQGGYGYTF.

A word on this clone: A junction boundary mismatches the germline segment, possibly from a read error. This sequence joins TRBV6-2 or TRBV6-3 and TRBJ2-5; the match to TRBD2 covers 9 bases. In germline, CDR1 is MNHEY, CDR2 SVGEGT. The CDR3 has 14 residues. This CDR3 reads CASSLAGERETQYF. The CDR3 region has the DNA TGTGCCAGTAGTTTAGCGGGAGAACGAGAGACCCAGTACTTC.

This chain uses TRBV4-3 with TRBJ2-4, with 9 bases lining up with TRBD1. V lost 0 bases, J lost 9 bases, and 12 bases stayed unmatched. The CDR3 spans 17 residues. Germline V lookup: CDR1 LGHNA, CDR2 YSLEER. The CDR3 sequence: CASSQEYRGRWYGIQYF. The CDR3 DNA reads TGCGCCAGCAGCCAAGAATACAGGGGGCGCTGGTACGGCATTCAGTACTTC.

The CDR3 is CASSPRGGLGTATNEKLFF. The CDR3 nucleotides are TGTGCCAGCAGCCCCAGGGGCGGGTTAGGGACCGCAACTAATGAAAAACTGTTTTTT. The chain carries TRBV7-2 and TRBJ1-4, with D perhaps matching TRBD1 (6 bases). Germline values: CDR1 SGHTA, CDR2 FQGNSA. This CDR3 is built from 19 residues. Trimming removed 5 bases at V and 0 bases at J, with 22 bases between.

The chain uses TRBV24-1 and TRBJ1-5; D not certain. The CDR3 totals 13 residues. The germline V and J ends were trimmed by 4 bases and 6 bases, with 9 bases remaining between them. Germline V CDR1 and CDR2: KGHDR, SFDVKD. The CDR3 reads CATSDRTAQPQHF. The DNA for the CDR3 is TGTGCCACCAGTGACCGAACAGCTCAGCCCCAGCATTTT.

The rearrangement uses TRBV6-2 or TRBV6-3 and TRBJ2-1, with TRBD2 identical over 15 bases. Germline CDR1 is MNHEY and CDR2 is SVGEGT. The CDR3 has 18 residues. The ends lost 5 bases at V and 3 bases at J; junction bases unmatched: 8. CDR3 residues: CASSDGTSGRPRYNEQFF. For the CDR3, the DNA is TGTGCCAGCAGTGACGGGACTAGCGGGAGGCCGCGCTACAATGAGCAGTTCTTC.

The chain employs TRBV24-1 and TRBJ2-3; possibly TRBD2 for D (6 bases). The V end lost 0 bases, the J end lost 4 bases, and 10 bases lay between the germline ends. In germline, CDR1 is KGHDR, CDR2 SFDVKD. The CDR3 runs 15 residues. CDR3 protein: CATSDLNGSPDTQYF. CDR3 nucleotide sequence: TGTGCCACCAGTGATTTGAACGGGAGCCCAGATACGCAGTATTTT.

The V gene is TRBV2, the J gene TRBJ1-4; possibly TRBD1 for D (6 bases). The CDR3 totals 12 residues. The germline V gene has CDR1 SNHLY and CDR2 FYNNEI. V was trimmed by 4 bases and J by 7 bases, leaving 7 bases between them. Here the CDR3 reads CASSGTVEKLFF. DNA for the CDR3: TGTGCCAGCAGTGGGACAGTTGAAAAACTGTTTTTT.

The chain links TRBV19 to TRBJ2-2; D unclear. Germline V CDR1 and CDR2: LNHDA, SQIVND (reference sequence). This CDR3 has 16 amino acids. V lost 5 bases and J lost 5, with 18 bases in between. CDR3: CASSPFGPVGTGELFF. In DNA, the CDR3 is TGTGCCAGTAGTCCGTTTGGCCCAGTAGGGACCGGGGAGCTGTTTTTT.

V usage is TRBV19 and J usage is TRBJ1-2; D unresolved. Germline CDR1 and CDR2: LNHDA and SQIVND (reference sequence). The CDR3 is made up of 16 amino acids. V was shortened by 0 bases and J by 3 bases, with 14 bases between the two germline ends. This CDR3 is CASSIDLGPLDYGYTF. DNA for the CDR3: TGTGCCAGTAGTATAGATTTGGGCCCTCTGGACTATGGCTACACCTTC.

The chain has TRBV5-5 and TRBJ1-2; no reliable D call. The germline V gene encodes CDR1 SGHKS and CDR2 YYEKEE (reference sequence). The ends were cut back, 0 bases at V and 8 bases at J, with 11 bases in the middle. The CDR3 runs 13 residues. The CDR3 DNA sequence: TGTGCCAGCAGCTTGGGGGTACTATTGGGCTACACCTTC. Translation gives CASSLGVLLGYTF.

This rearrangement joins TRBV7-2 to TRBJ2-5; 10 bases map to TRBD2. This CDR3 comprises 17 residues. The V segment lost 1 base and the J segment 5 bases; nucleotides outside the gene matches: 10. The V gene's germline CDR1 is SGHTA and CDR2 FQGNSA. CDR3 sequence (DNA): TGTGCCAGCAGCTTAGGCGCGCTAGCGGGAGCTTCGGAGACCCAGTACTTC. Its translation is CASSLGALAGASETQYF. The complete variable domain, with remaining parts taken from reference TRBV7-2 and TRBJ2-5, reads GAGVSQSPSNKVTEKGKDVELRCDPISGHTALYWYRQSLGQGLEFLIYFQGNSAPDKSGLPSDRFSAERTGGSVSTLTIQRTQQEDSAVYLCASSLGALAGASETQYFGPGTRLLVL.

The chain is built from TRBV5-1 and TRBJ2-3; tentative D call: TRBD1 (6 bases). Germline CDR1 and CDR2: SGHRS and YFSETQ. V was shortened by 10 bases and J by 5 bases, with 20 bases between the two germline ends. This CDR3 spans 14 amino acids. CDR3 bases: TGCGCCCAAGCCGCAGGGGCCCTGGGAGATACGCAGTATTTT. Amino acids: CAQAAGALGDTQYF.

The chain links TRBV2 to TRBJ2-1; D may be TRBD2 (6 bases). This CDR3 comprises 14 residues. Trimming pared 4 bases from V and 5 bases from J, leaving 12 bases between. Germline loops: CDR1 SNHLY, CDR2 FYNNEI. This CDR3 reads CASSAGSWDNEQFF. As DNA, the CDR3 is TGTGCCAGCAGTGCCGGGAGTTGGGACAATGAGCAGTTCTTC.

The rearrangement links TRBV19 to TRBJ2-6; D call uncertain. V lost 5 bases and J lost 0, with 5 bases in between. There are 14 residues in the CDR3. Germline V gene sequence: CDR1 LNHDA, CDR2 SQIVND (reference sequence). The DNA for the CDR3 is TGTGCCAGTAGTCAGGCCTCTGGGGCCAACGTCCTGACTTTC. It yields the protein CASSQASGANVLTF. Full variable domain (missing parts from reference TRBV19 and TRBJ2-6): DGGITQSPKYLFRKEGQNVTLSCEQNLNHDAMYWYRQDPGQGLRLIYYSQIVNDFQKGDIAEGYSVSREKKESFPLTVTSAQKNPTAFYLCASSQASGANVLTFGAGSRLTVL.

This clone was observed a handful of times. This chain uses TRBV18 with TRBJ1-5; possible D gene TRBD1, 5 bases. V was pared by 3 bases and J by 7 bases, with 16 bases between. The CDR3 totals 15 residues. In germline, CDR1 is KGHSH, CDR2 LQKENI. The CDR3 coding sequence is TGTGCCAGCTCACCTCTCGGCGGGGCGGACCAGCCCCAGCATTTT. Protein: CASSPLGGADQPQHF.

This chain connects TRBV4-2 to TRBJ1-3, with a tentative D call TRBD1 (5 bases). This CDR3 comprises 16 residues. Trimming removed 0 bases at V and 4 bases at J, with 13 bases between. The germline gives CDR1 LGHNA, CDR2 YNFKEQ. In nucleotides, the CDR3 is TGTGCCAGCAGCCAAGATTTCGGGGGAATAGGAAACACCATATATTTT. This translates into CASSQDFGGIGNTIYF.

The rearrangement links TRBV28 to TRBJ2-2; TRBD1 matches at 7 bases. CDR1 and CDR2 from the germline V gene are MDHEN and SYDVKM. Trimming removed 6 bases from V and 0 bases from J; junction bases left unmatched: 4. The CDR3 contains 15 residues. CDR3 coding DNA: TGTGCCAGCAGGCCAGGGGGTGCGAACACCGGGGAGCTGTTTTTT. Its protein product is CASRPGGANTGELFF.

The chain uses TRBV6-5 and TRBJ1-2, with a weak D call TRBD1 (5 bases). The CDR3 is 15 residues long. Deletions cut 2 bases from V and 5 bases from J, with 15 bases between. The germline CDR1 and CDR2 sequences are MNHEY and SVGAGI. The CDR3 nucleotides are TGTGCCAGCAGTTACGACAGCCGATCAACATATGGCTACACCTTC. It codes for CASSYDSRSTYGYTF.

The rearrangement uses TRBV24-1 and TRBJ2-1, with 7 bases fitting TRBD2. Germline trimming cut 4 bases from V and 10 bases from J; bases unmatched to any gene: 6. Germline CDR1 KGHDR, CDR2 SFDVKD. The CDR3 is 13 amino acids. CDR3 bases: TGTGCCACCAGTGACGGACTAGTCCGGGAGCAGTTCTTC. Translated: CATSDGLVREQFF.

This chain joins TRBV5-1 and TRBJ1-2; a weak D match, TRBD1 (5 bases). This CDR3 comprises 14 residues. Germline CDR1 reads SGHRS; CDR2 reads YFSETQ. V was pared by 2 bases and J by 6 bases, with 14 bases between. The CDR3 sequence: CASSLSSRDDGYTF. In nucleotides, the CDR3 is TGCGCCAGCAGCTTAAGTTCCAGGGACGATGGCTACACCTTC.

The V and J genes are TRBV19 and TRBJ1-1, with 8 bases lining up with TRBD1. The V segment lost 7 bases and the J segment 0 bases; nucleotides outside the gene matches: 4. In germline, CDR1 is LNHDA, CDR2 SQIVND (reference sequence). The CDR3 extends over 14 amino acids. The CDR3 DNA sequence: TGTGCCAGTACCAGGACAGGGTTGAACACTGAAGCTTTCTTT. Protein: CASTRTGLNTEAFF.

This clone was recorded once. The J gene is TRBJ1-5, the V gene TRBV6-6, with D possibly matching TRBD1 (6 bases). With 7 bases removed from V and 1 base from J, the gap between germline ends came to 11 bases. Germline V gives CDR1 MNHNY, CDR2 SVGAGI (reference sequence). This CDR3 is built from 14 residues. The CDR3: CASTLTGSNQPQHF. The CDR3 DNA reads TGTGCCAGCACTCTCACAGGGAGCAATCAGCCCCAGCATTTT.

Note on this clone: At one end, the junction sequence differs from germline, possibly due to a read error. V gene TRBV2 combines with J gene TRBJ1-3; D ambiguous. The germline CDR1 and CDR2 sequences are SNHLY and FYNNEI. The CDR3 contains 15 residues. The CDR3, as DNA: TGTGCCAGCAATGAAAGGGAGGCCTCTGGAAACACCATATATTTT. Protein sequence: CASNEREASGNTIYF. Drawing the rest from reference TRBV2 and TRBJ1-3, the complete variable domain is EPEVTQTPSHQVTQMGQEVILRCVPISNHLYFYWYRQILGQKVEFLVSFYNNEISEKSEIFDDQFSVERPDGSNFTLKIRSTKLEDSAMYFCASNEREASGNTIYFGEGSWLTVV.

The V and J genes are TRBV3-1 (or the pseudogene TRBV3-2) and TRBJ1-4; no firm D call. V lost 6 bases, J lost 6 bases, and 14 bases lay in between. From germline, CDR1 is LGHDT and CDR2 YNNKEL (reference sequence). The CDR3 runs to 14 residues. The CDR3 DNA is TGTGCCAGCAGACTCGGGCGAGGGTATGAAAAACTGTTTTTT. It yields the protein CASRLGRGYEKLFF.